Below, 29 T cell receptor beta chains from the same sample are listed, as sequenced in a study of technical replicates of blood from several donors. Only in-frame clones appear in the TCRdb table, and some are missing; sequencing was by immunoSEQ multiplex PCR. Seen here are 11,000 to 15,000 clones, around 82% observed once, and the top ten hold 11%. The sequenced sample was PBMCs. All receptors derive from a human donor in good health.

In its sample, this clone was seen once. This chain uses TRBV28 with TRBJ2-1; TRBD2 aligns across 11 bases. V shed 5 bases, J shed 9 bases, and the junction held 9 bases outside the gene matches. Germline V CDR1 and CDR2: MDHEN, SYDVKM. The CDR3 covers 15 residues. Here the CDR3 DNA reads TGTGCCAGCAGTCACACTAGCGGGAGTGTAGGTGAGCAGTTCTTC. Protein sequence: CASSHTSGSVGEQFF. Drawing the rest from reference TRBV28 and TRBJ2-1, the complete variable domain is DVKVTQSSRYLVKRTGEKVFLECVQDMDHENMFWYRQDPGLGLRLIYFSYDVKMKEKGDIPEGYSVSREKKERFSLILESASTNQTSMYLCASSHTSGSVGEQFFGPGTRLTVL.

This chain links TRBV7-9 with TRBJ2-5; TRBD1 agrees at 10 bases. The CDR3 runs 14 residues. The trim removed 4 bases at V and 4 bases at J, leaving 3 bases unmatched. The germline gives CDR1 SEHNR, CDR2 FQNEAQ (reference sequence). The CDR3 DNA sequence: TGTGCCAGCAGCTACCGGACAGGGGGAGAGACCCAGTACTTC. Its protein product is CASSYRTGGETQYF.

This chain uses TRBV4-2 with TRBJ2-3; a possible D gene is TRBD1 (6 bases). The germline V gene has CDR1 LGHNA and CDR2 YNFKEQ. This CDR3 has 15 residues. Trimming shortened V by 1 base and J by 2 bases, and 10 bases separated the two germline ends. The CDR3 here is CASSQVQGPTDTQYF. CDR3 in DNA: TGTGCCAGCAGCCAAGTTCAGGGGCCCACAGATACGCAGTATTTT.

The CDR3 loop reads CASSPETSGRNTGELFF. The CDR3 DNA is TGTGCCAGCAGCCCAGAGACTAGCGGGAGAAACACCGGGGAGCTGTTTTTT. The V and J genes are TRBV6-4 and TRBJ2-2; TRBD2 aligns across 12 bases. Losses at the gene ends were 6 bases for V and 2 bases for J; bases not matched to a gene: 7. Germline V gene data show CDR1 as MRHNA and CDR2 as SNTAGT. CDR3 size: 17 residues.

The chain recombines TRBV6-1 with TRBJ1-1, with D possibly being TRBD1 (6 bases). This CDR3 has 15 residues. Germline V gene sequence: CDR1 MNHNS, CDR2 SASEGT. Trimming removed 4 bases from V and 0 bases from J, with 12 bases in between. CDR3 coding DNA: TGTGCCAGCAGTGGAGGACAGCTAGTGAACACTGAAGCTTTCTTT. As protein: CASSGGQLVNTEAFF.

CDR3 sequence reads: CSAQRSYEQYF. The CDR3, as DNA: TGCAGTGCTCAGCGAAGCTACGAGCAGTACTTC. This chain connects TRBV20-1 to TRBJ2-7; D is ambiguous. The CDR3 length is 11 residues. Germline assignment: CDR1 DFQATT and CDR2 SNEGSKA (reference sequence). V dropped 5 bases and J dropped 3 bases, with 8 bases sitting between them.

In this sample, this clone turned up once. The rearrangement uses TRBV28 and TRBJ1-4; 7 bases fit TRBD1. Germline trimming cut 2 bases from V and 8 bases from J; bases unmatched to any gene: 11. This CDR3 is built from 16 residues. Germline V gene sequence: CDR1 MDHEN, CDR2 SYDVKM. CDR3 residues: CASSLISRQGVEKLFF. The CDR3 DNA sequence: TGTGCCAGCAGTTTAATTTCACGGCAGGGGGTCGAAAAACTGTTTTTT.

The V call is TRBV25-1, the J call TRBJ1-2, with unresolved D. CDR1 and CDR2 (germline): MGHDK, SYGVNS. The CDR3 spans 15 residues. V was pared by 4 bases and J by 1 base, with 13 bases between. The CDR3 coding sequence is TGTGCCAGCAGTGCACTCGGGGAGGATAACTATGGCTACACCTTC. Protein sequence: CASSALGEDNYGYTF.

This clone was observed once. The chain links TRBV7-9 to TRBJ1-1, with TRBD1 matching 8 bases. Trimming cost V 4 bases and J 7 bases; bases outside gene matches: 5. The CDR3 runs to 13 residues. CDR1 and CDR2 from the germline V gene are SEHNR and FQNEAQ (reference sequence). CDR3 coding DNA: TGTGCCAGCAGCTATACAGGGGGTTTTGAAGCTTTCTTT. Its translation is CASSYTGGFEAFF.

About this clone: The sample holds other DNA sequences that translate to the same CDR3. The rearrangement uses TRBV27 and TRBJ2-1; 7 bases match TRBD2. The CDR3 extends over 13 amino acids. Germline-derived CDR1 and CDR2 are MNHEY and SMNVEV (reference sequence). The V segment lost 5 bases and the J segment 9 bases; nucleotides outside the gene matches: 7. CDR3 DNA: TGTGCCAGCAGTCCCACTAGCGCCGGTGAGCAGTTCTTC. Protein sequence: CASSPTSAGEQFF.

This clone was seen more than once but under ten times. The V and J genes are TRBV7-2 and TRBJ1-1, with D possibly being TRBD1 (6 bases). V gave up 0 bases and J gave up 4 bases, with 9 bases separating them. Per germline, CDR1 SGHTA and CDR2 FQGNSA. The CDR3 is made up of 14 amino acids. CDR3 DNA sequence: TGTGCCAGCAGCTTAGCGCTAGGGGGCACTGAAGCTTTCTTT. Protein sequence: CASSLALGGTEAFF.

This clone is a singleton in its sample. The chain couples TRBV27 to TRBJ1-4; D remains unclear. CDR3 length: 14 residues. Germline V gene data show CDR1 as MNHEY and CDR2 as SMNVEV (reference sequence). Trimming cost V 4 bases and J 4 bases, with 10 bases left between them. CDR3 region: CASSSHGYNEKLFF. CDR3 in DNA: TGTGCCAGCAGTTCCCACGGGTATAATGAAAAACTGTTTTTT.

The chain recombines TRBV2 with TRBJ2-5; 9 bases are a match to TRBD2. The CDR3 is 14 amino acids. Unmatched junction bases numbered 3, after V lost 7 bases and J lost 0 bases. Germline V lookup: CDR1 SNHLY, CDR2 FYNNEI. CDR3 amino acids: CASTGLAYQETQYF. DNA of the CDR3: TGTGCCAGCACCGGACTAGCGTACCAAGAGACCCAGTACTTC.

This chain uses TRBV6-1 with TRBJ1-6, with 8 bases matching TRBD1. Looked up from germline, CDR1 is MNHNS and CDR2 is SASEGT. The V segment lost 1 base and the J segment 7 bases; nucleotides outside the gene matches: 0. The CDR3 contains 14 residues. CDR3 nucleotides: TGTGCCAGCAGTGAAGGGACAGGGAATTCACCCCTCCACTTT. This codes for CASSEGTGNSPLHF.

This clone was observed a few times. The V call is TRBV19, the J call TRBJ2-2; 7 nucleotides line up with TRBD1. Germline loops: CDR1 LNHDA, CDR2 SQIVND (reference sequence). This CDR3 spans 15 amino acids. The trim removed 4 bases at V and 5 bases at J, leaving 7 bases unmatched. The CDR3 DNA is TGTGCCAGTAGTACGACAGGGCCGGGTACCGGGGAGCTGTTTTTT. It encodes CASSTTGPGTGELFF.

The genes are TRBV10-3 and TRBJ1-1; 7 bases map to TRBD1. CDR3 length equals 16 residues. Trimming at V came to 4 bases and at J to 4 bases, leaving 12 bases not matched to a gene. Germline-derived CDR1 and CDR2 are ENHRY and SYGVKD. The CDR3 region is CAISGARDSAGTEAFF. The CDR3 DNA reads as TGTGCCATCAGTGGGGCCCGGGACAGCGCTGGCACTGAAGCTTTCTTT.

This sequence joins TRBV11-3 and TRBJ2-3; TRBD1 is a possible D gene (5 bases). The V end lost 1 base, the J end lost 4 bases, and 6 bases lay between the germline ends. The CDR3 is 13 residues long. Germline V lookup: CDR1 SGHNT, CDR2 YENEEA. In DNA, the CDR3 is TGTGCCAGCAGCTTAGCACAGGCAGATACGCAGTATTTT. The encoded protein is CASSLAQADTQYF.

This clone has only one observation. The chain joins TRBV28 to TRBJ2-7; TRBD2 is a possible D gene (5 bases). The CDR3 contains 13 residues. Germline V gene data show CDR1 as MDHEN and CDR2 as SYDVKM. Between the trimmed V and J ends, which lost 3 bases and 3 bases, there was a span of 9 bases. Here the CDR3 reads CASSFPGSYEQYF. The CDR3 DNA reads TGTGCCAGCAGTTTCCCGGGGAGCTACGAGCAGTACTTC.

This clone was seen only once. This chain connects TRBV11-3 to TRBJ2-2; 11 nucleotides agree with TRBD2. Germline CDR1 SGHNT, CDR2 YENEEA. V lost 5 bases, J lost 0 bases, and 2 bases stayed unmatched. The CDR3 is 16 residues long. The CDR3 region is CASSPSGRSNTGELFF. CDR3 nucleotides: TGTGCCAGCAGCCCTAGCGGGAGGTCGAACACCGGGGAGCTGTTTTTT.

V gene TRBV30 combines with J gene TRBJ2-1; D unresolved. Trimming left V 0 bases short and J 0 bases short, with 18 bases between. In germline, CDR1 is GTSNPN, CDR2 SVGIG (reference sequence). This CDR3 has 18 amino acids. Here the CDR3 DNA reads TGTGCCTGGAGTGTACAGTTATTGGCACCGAGCTCCTACAATGAGCAGTTCTTC. Its translation: CAWSVQLLAPSSYNEQFF.

This clone showed up just once. This chain links TRBV4-2 with TRBJ2-3, with unresolved D. Trimming left V 1 base short and J 1 base short, with 6 bases between. The CDR3 has 14 residues. CDR1 is LGHNA, CDR2 YNFKEQ, per germline. CDR3 nucleotide sequence: TGTGCCAGCAGCCAAGGCGCTGGCACAGATACGCAGTATTTT. This gives the protein CASSQGAGTDTQYF.

The genes are TRBV15 and TRBJ1-2; D possibly corresponds to TRBD1 (6 bases). V lost 0 bases, J lost 5 bases, and 10 bases lay in between. This CDR3 has 14 residues. Germline assignment: CDR1 LNHNV and CDR2 YYDKDF (reference sequence). The CDR3 DNA is TGTGCCACCAGCAGAGATAGGGGGAGATATGGCTACACCTTC. This sequence encodes CATSRDRGRYGYTF.

Only a few counts were recorded for this clone. The V call is TRBV7-9, the J call TRBJ1-1, with D tentatively TRBD1 (6 bases). Germline V gives CDR1 SEHNR, CDR2 FQNEAQ (reference sequence). The CDR3 loop spans 15 amino acids. Trimming took 3 bases from V and 1 from J, leaving 12 bases between them. The chain's CDR3 is CASSFRGLRNTEAFF. CDR3 nucleotide sequence: TGTGCCAGCAGCTTCAGGGGACTAAGGAACACTGAAGCTTTCTTT.

The rearrangement joins TRBV4-1 to TRBJ1-4, with no clear D. This CDR3 has 15 residues. Trimming took off 0 bases at V and 5 bases at J, with 10 bases between the two ends. Germline V lookup: CDR1 MGHRA, CDR2 YSYEKL. The CDR3 spells CASSQEQRGNEKLFF. Here the CDR3 DNA reads TGCGCCAGCAGCCAAGAACAGCGCGGGAATGAAAAACTGTTTTTT.

The chain is built from TRBV4-1 and TRBJ2-4, with 8 bases matching TRBD2. The CDR3 is made up of 15 amino acids. Germline trimming cut 1 base from V and 8 bases from J; bases unmatched to any gene: 7. Germline V gives CDR1 MGHRA, CDR2 YSYEKL. The CDR3 DNA follows: TGCGCCAGCAGCCAAGTGGAAGGGACTAGTGACATTCAGTACTTC. Residues: CASSQVEGTSDIQYF.

The rearrangement joins TRBV29-1 to TRBJ2-7, with 8 bases identical to TRBD2. The J segment lost 3 bases and the V segment lost 0 bases, leaving 13 bases of the junction unmatched. The CDR3 length is 17 residues. Germline V gene data show CDR1 as SQVTM and CDR2 as ANQGSEA. CDR3: CSVEDRGRGGNLYEQYF. The CDR3 region has the DNA TGCAGCGTTGAAGATCGGGGTCGGGGGGGAAATCTCTACGAGCAGTACTTC.

The V and J genes are TRBV11-3 and TRBJ2-1; 8 bases line up with TRBD2. Looked up from germline, CDR1 is SGHNT and CDR2 is YENEEA. The CDR3 spans 15 residues. After removal of 3 bases from V and 7 bases from J, the junction contained 8 bases not matched to a gene. In DNA, the CDR3 is TGTGCCAGCAGCTTGGGAGCGGGAGTGGGGAATGAGCAGTTCTTC. Translation: CASSLGAGVGNEQFF.

This chain uses TRBV28 with TRBJ2-7, with 10 bases lining up with TRBD1. This CDR3 comprises 14 residues. V was clipped by 5 bases and J by 3 bases; unmatched bases: 4. CDR1 MDHEN and CDR2 SYDVKM come from the germline V gene. For the CDR3, the DNA is TGTGCCAGCAGTAAGGGACAGGGGAGCTACGAGCAGTACTTC. Translated: CASSKGQGSYEQYF.

The chain is built from TRBV7-3 and TRBJ2-1; TRBD2 is a possible D gene (5 bases). V was shortened by 1 base and J by 4 bases, with 14 bases between the two germline ends. The CDR3 has 16 residues. The germline CDR1 and CDR2 sequences are SGHTA and FQGTGA. This chain's CDR3 is CASSLNSLAEYNEQFF. The CDR3, as DNA: TGTGCCAGCAGCTTAAATTCGCTAGCAGAATACAATGAGCAGTTCTTC.